The TCR beta chain under discussion was sequenced for a study of Ad26.COV2.S vaccination and SARS-CoV-2 variants. Study conclusions and caveats: Ad26.COV2.S recipients had broader spike-specific TCRs (P = 0.0014). Responses of spike-specific T cells (both CD8+ and CD4+) reportedly showed substantial breadth after vaccination.

The data were produced by immunoSEQ multiplex PCR, yet TCRdb's version contains in-frame clones alone and is incomplete. The table records 300,000 to 400,000 clones, around 84% of them present only once. The CDR3 is 15 residues long. Germline V CDR1 and CDR2: MNHEY, SVGAGI. V was shortened by 4 bases and J by 1 base, with 13 bases between the two germline ends. Treatment indicated: about 20 received Ad26.COV2.S at low or high dose, single or two shots; roughly five received placebo; per-sample allocation not given. Vaccine and placebo recipients were sampled on day 63 after the first injection. On this clone itself: What it binds is unknown.

This material consisted of peripheral blood, taken in a trial of Ad26.COV2.S vaccine versus placebo. This receptor was obtained from a person between 18 and 59 years old who received the Ad26.COV2.S COVID-19 vaccine or a placebo. This chain connects TRBV6-5 to TRBJ1-1, with D tentatively TRBD1 (5 bases). CDR3 sequence reads: CASSSWGERNTEAFF. The CDR3 DNA reads as TGTGCCAGCAGTTCCTGGGGGGAGAGGAACACTGAAGCTTTCTTT.